The rows below give T cell receptor beta chains drawn from one sample of a study of PD-1 blockade in classical Hodgkin lymphoma. Generated by immunoSEQ multiplex PCR, the TCRdb table keeps only in-frame clones and is missing some. The table includes some 84,000 clones, 92% detected once. Specimen: peripheral blood mononuclear cells (PBMCs), collected before the second cycle of nivolumab. The origin of the receptors is a human donor with classical Hodgkin lymphoma. The CDR3 runs from the conserved cysteine through the conserved F or W. D genes are given only for firm matches. Rows give clone size only sometimes, using once, few, many, or a class for an expanded clone.

j_call d_call v_call clone_size cdr3_nt cdr3_aa
TRBJ2-3 NA TRBV2 NA TGTGCCAGCAGCAAAACGTACAGCACAGATACGCAGTATTTT CASSKTYSTDTQYF
TRBJ2-7 TRBD1 TRBV10-1 NA TGCGCCAGCAGTCCAGGGGGCATCTCGAGGGAGCAGTACTTC CASSPGGISREQYF
TRBJ2-7 NA TRBV18 NA TGTGCCAGCTCGGAGACGGGACGTTTGATCGAGCAGTACTTC CASSETGRLIEQYF
TRBJ2-1 NA TRBV11-2 NA TGTGCCAGCAGGCCCGCTGGGCTCTCCTACAATGAGCAGTTCTTC CASRPAGLSYNEQFF
TRBJ2-1 NA TRBV7-9 NA TGTGCCAGCAGCTTAGGGTCCAGCGGTGTCTCTCATGAGCAGTTCTTC CASSLGSSGVSHEQFF
TRBJ2-7 NA TRBV27 NA TGTGCCAGCAAAGGGCTTGGGTACGAGCAGTACTTC CASKGLGYEQYF
TRBJ2-5 NA TRBV5-4 NA TGTGCCAGCAGCTTGGCCGGGTCAGAGACCCAGTACTTC CASSLAGSETQYF
TRBJ2-2 TRBD2 TRBV29-1 NA TGCAGCGTCCGCGGGAGGGCCGAAACCGGGGAGCTGTTTTTT CSVRGRAETGELFF
TRBJ1-4 NA TRBV7-6 NA TGTGCCAGCAGCTTAGTGGGGGCTGAAAAACTGTTTTTT CASSLVGAEKLFF
TRBJ2-1 TRBD1 TRBV5-1 NA TGCGCCAGCAGCTTGGATCCGGGACAGGGGTTTGAGCAGTTCTTC CASSLDPGQGFEQFF
TRBJ1-1 NA TRBV5-1 few TGCGCCAGCAGCTTGGGAGTGGCCGGGGAAGCTTTCTTT CASSLGVAGEAFF
TRBJ2-6 NA TRBV6-6 NA TGTGCCAGCAAAGGGACCTCTGTGGGGGCCAACGTCCTGACTTTC CASKGTSVGANVLTF
TRBJ2-7 TRBD1 TRBV11-2 NA TGTGCCAGCAGGCGAGCCGGGACAGGGGGCGGAGAGCAGTACTTC CASRRAGTGGGEQYF
TRBJ2-7 NA TRBV27 once TGTGCCAGCAGTCCCCAGGGTGGGGGGAGCGCTCTCTACGAGCAGTACTTC CASSPQGGGSALYEQYF
TRBJ2-7 TRBD2 TRBV18 NA TGTGCCAGCTCCCGGACTAGCGGTCTGTACGAGCAGTACTTC CASSRTSGLYEQYF
TRBJ2-1 NA TRBV7-9 NA TGTGCCAGCAGCTTAGGAAGTGGGAGAAAGAGCTCCTACAATGAGCAGTTCTTC CASSLGSGRKSSYNEQFF
TRBJ2-1 TRBD2 TRBV28 NA TGTGCCAGCAGTCCCCGTAGCGGGAGGGCGAGTGAGCAGTTCTTC CASSPRSGRASEQFF
TRBJ2-7 NA TRBV6-1 NA TGTGCCAGCAGTTATAGCGCCTCCTACGAGCAGTACTTC CASSYSASYEQYF
TRBJ2-7 NA TRBV25-1 NA TGTGCCAGCAGTGAATGGGGCACCTACGAGCAGTACTTC CASSEWGTYEQYF
TRBJ1-2 NA TRBV9 once TGTGCCAGCAGCGTCGGGGGCGCCGGCTATGGCTACACCTTC CASSVGGAGYGYTF
TRBJ2-2 NA TRBV9 NA TGTGCCAGCAGCGCCCCGACCCTCACCGGGGAGCTGTTTTTT CASSAPTLTGELFF
TRBJ2-7 TRBD1 TRBV9 once TGTGCCAGCAGCGTCCCTAGACAGGGGTATCCCACGAACTTC CASSVPRQGYPTNF
TRBJ2-6 NA TRBV25-1 NA TGTGCCAGCAGTGAATTCGGCTGGGCAGGGGTTGGGGCCAACGTCCTGACTTTC CASSEFGWAGVGANVLTF
TRBJ2-7 NA TRBV21-1 NA TGCGCTCCGGCCAGCAGAAGGGCCTACGAGCAGTACTTC CAPASRRAYEQYF
TRBJ1-1 NA TRBV11-2 NA TGTGCCAGCAGCTTAACAAGCAGGGTCACTGAAGCTTTCTTT CASSLTSRVTEAFF
TRBJ2-1 NA TRBV19 once TGTGCCAGTAGTATTCTTCGGGACTCCTACAATGAGCAGTTCTTC CASSILRDSYNEQFF
TRBJ2-1 NA TRBV2 NA TGTGCCAGCAGAGACAATGAGCAGTTCTTC CASRDNEQFF
TRBJ1-3 TRBD1 TRBV5-1 NA TGCGCCAGCAGCTTCCCCGACAGGGCAGGAGGAAACACCATATATTTT CASSFPDRAGGNTIYF
TRBJ2-2 TRBD2 TRBV27 NA TGTGCCAGCAGTAGGACTAGCGGGAGCATGGTCTCCGGGGAGCTGTTTTTT CASSRTSGSMVSGELFF
TRBJ2-1 NA TRBV13 NA TGTGCCAGCAGCTTAGATGAGCAGTTCTTC CASSLDEQFF
TRBJ2-1 TRBD1 TRBV6-1 NA TGTGCCAGCAGAGAAACACCGGGACAGGGTCTTTCCCCCTACAATGAGCAGTTCTTC CASRETPGQGLSPYNEQFF
TRBJ2-7 TRBD1 TRBV27 NA TGTGCCAGCAGTAGGGACAGGCCCCCCGGGTACGAGCAGTACTTC CASSRDRPPGYEQYF
TRBJ1-4 NA TRBV28 once TGTGCCAGCAGTTTACCCTGGGACCTTGAAAAACTGTTTTTT CASSLPWDLEKLFF
TRBJ2-1 TRBD1 TRBV7-9 once TGTGCCAGCAGCCTCGGACAGGAAGCCTACAATGAGCAGTTCTTC CASSLGQEAYNEQFF
TRBJ2-7 NA TRBV5-1 NA TGCGCCAGCAGCGGAGGGCGACTAGTGTTTGGCGAGCAGTACTTC CASSGGRLVFGEQYF
TRBJ2-1 TRBD2 TRBV9 NA TGTGCCAGCAGCCTGACTAGCGGACCCGGGAATGAGCAGTTCTTC CASSLTSGPGNEQFF
TRBJ1-1 NA TRBV6-5 NA TGTGCCAGCAGACAGAGCTTGAGCACTGAAGCTTTCTTT CASRQSLSTEAFF
TRBJ2-7 NA TRBV21-1 NA TGTGCCAGCAGCAAAGTGGAGCAACTAGCGGGGGATACCTACGAGCAGTACTTC CASSKVEQLAGDTYEQYF
TRBJ2-5 TRBD2 TRBV28 once TGTGCCAGCAGTTTAGTCGGGACTAGAGGGAAGGAGACCCAGTACTTC CASSLVGTRGKETQYF
TRBJ2-1 TRBD2 TRBV18 NA TGTGCCAGCTCACCAGGGGCGCCCGCGGGACTAGCGCCAAATGAGCAGTTCTTC CASSPGAPAGLAPNEQFF
TRBJ2-1 TRBD2 TRBV7-6 once TGTGCCAGCAGCTTAGCGGCTAGCGGGAGGCTATACAATGAGCAGTTCTTC CASSLAASGRLYNEQFF
TRBJ1-5 TRBD1 TRBV12-5 NA TGTGCTAGTGGTAACGGACAGGGCGGTTTTGAGCCCCAGCATTTT CASGNGQGGFEPQHF
TRBJ1-1 TRBD1 TRBV6-1 NA TGTGCCAGCAGTGAAGCGGAAGTCCCCTACAGGGGACTCCCATACATGAACACTGAAGCTTTCTTT CASSEAEVPYRGLPYMNTEAFF
TRBJ2-3 TRBD1 TRBV9 NA TGTGCCAGCAGCCCCCGACAGGGATCTAGCACAGATACGCAGTATTTT CASSPRQGSSTDTQYF
TRBJ2-7 NA TRBV28 NA TGTGCCAGCAGTTTACTGGGTAGGGCTGGGGTCTACGAGCAGTACTTC CASSLLGRAGVYEQYF
TRBJ2-7 NA TRBV29-1 NA TGCAGCGTAGTTGGACGGGGAACAACAGGGGAGCAGTACTTC CSVVGRGTTGEQYF
TRBJ2-1 TRBD2 TRBV2 NA TGTGCCATCCAACCTAAAGCGGGAGTATCCTACAATGAGCAGTTCTTC CAIQPKAGVSYNEQFF
TRBJ2-3 TRBD1 TRBV9 NA TGTGCCAGCAGCGCACGGACAGGGATCACAGATACGCAGTATTTT CASSARTGITDTQYF
TRBJ1-1 NA TRBV4-1 NA TGCGCCAGCAGCCAAGATGGGCTAGTAAGGACTGAAGCTTTCTTT CASSQDGLVRTEAFF
TRBJ2-1 TRBD2 TRBV5-4 NA TGTGCCAGCAGCCCTAGCGGGACGAGCTCCTACAATGAGCAGTTCTTC CASSPSGTSSYNEQFF
TRBJ2-3 NA TRBV5-4 NA TGTGCCAGCAGGTCGACCCCAGATACGCAGTATTTT CASRSTPDTQYF